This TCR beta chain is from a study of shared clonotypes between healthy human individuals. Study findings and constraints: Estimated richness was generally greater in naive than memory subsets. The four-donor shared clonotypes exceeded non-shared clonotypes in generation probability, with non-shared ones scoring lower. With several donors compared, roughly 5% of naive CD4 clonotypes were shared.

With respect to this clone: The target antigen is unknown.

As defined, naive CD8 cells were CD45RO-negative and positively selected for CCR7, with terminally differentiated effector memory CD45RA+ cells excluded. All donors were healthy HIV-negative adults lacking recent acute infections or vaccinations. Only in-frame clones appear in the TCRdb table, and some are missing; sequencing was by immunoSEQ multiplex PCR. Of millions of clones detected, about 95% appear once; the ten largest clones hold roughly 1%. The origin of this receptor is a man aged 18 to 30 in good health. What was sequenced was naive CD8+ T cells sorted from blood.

The CDR3 region is CATSTAMDTEAFF. For the CDR3, the DNA is TGTGCCACCAGCACAGCAATGGACACTGAAGCTTTCTTT. The rearrangement joins TRBV15 to TRBJ1-1, with D unresolved. The V and J ends lost 4 bases and 3 bases respectively, with 9 bases between them. The CDR3 sequence is 13 residues long. CDR1 is LNHNV, CDR2 YYDKDF, per germline (reference sequence).